Below, 24 T cell receptor beta chains from the same sample are listed, as sequenced in a study of T cells in Graves' hyperthyroidism and ophthalmopathy. From RNA transcripts, TCR beta CDR3 regions were amplified. During a first-round RT-PCR of the TCR CDR3, the HTBI primer set was used. MiXCR was run by TCRdb on the multiplex PCR reads, yielding one entry per CDR3 protein. Of almost 600,000 distinct CDR3 sequences in the sample, approximately 15% were seen once. The sample comprised blood. All receptors derive from a woman between 25 and 40 years old with Graves' hyperthyroidism that later progressed to Graves' ophthalmopathy.

This clonotype was counted between two and nine times. The chain carries TRBV6-5 and TRBJ2-7; tentative D call: TRBD1 (5 bases). The V end lost 3 bases, the J end lost 6 bases, and 9 bases lay between the germline ends. There are 12 residues in the CDR3. Germline V gene sequence: CDR1 MNHEY, CDR2 SVGAGI. The CDR3 nucleotides read TGTGCCAGCAGTTATCAGGGTGCCGAGCAGTACTTC. It translates to CASSYQGAEQYF.

As for this clonotype: One base away lies a much larger clone, so this may be a sequencing read error. The limits of the CDR3 on the DNA are not certain, so only TCRdb's listed CDR3 is given. This chain joins TRBV20-1 and TRBJ1-2. From its first to its last residue, the CDR3 has 12 amino acids. Germline-derived CDR1 and CDR2 are DFQATT and SNEGSKA (reference sequence). This CDR3 is CSGVWRNYGCTF.

This chain links TRBV11-3 with TRBJ2-1; D possibly corresponds to TRBD1 (6 bases). This CDR3 has 16 residues. Germline values: CDR1 SGHNT, CDR2 YENEEA. V shed 1 base and J shed 1 base, with 11 bases lying between them. The CDR3 nucleotides are TGTGCCAGCAGCTTAGGGGGTGACAGGTCCTACAATGAGCAGTTCTTC. This encodes CASSLGGDRSYNEQFF.

The J gene is TRBJ1-2, the V gene TRBV28, with a weak D call TRBD1 (6 bases). The V gene lost 5 bases and the J gene lost 4 bases, with 20 bases spanning the gap. Germline CDR1 MDHEN, CDR2 SYDVKM. The length of the CDR3 is 16 residues. CDR3 nucleotides: TGTGCCAGCAGTAACGGGGGGGCACAGGCCTCCTATGGCTACACCTTC. Protein sequence: CASSNGGAQASYGYTF.

This clonotype was counted at least ten times. The V gene is TRBV15, the J gene TRBJ1-4; no firm D call. Trimming pared 2 bases from V and 7 bases from J, leaving 17 bases between. This CDR3 is built from 16 residues. Per the germline V gene, CDR1 is LNHNV and CDR2 is YYDKDF (reference sequence). Here the CDR3 DNA reads TGTGCCACCAGCAGAACGACTGTTCTCTTTGGTGAAAAACTGTTTTTT. As protein: CATSRTTVLFGEKLFF.

The J gene is TRBJ1-5, the V gene TRBV2; 8 bases map to TRBD1. CDR3 size: 17 residues. V lost 2 bases to trimming and J lost 1 base; unmatched junction nucleotides: 7. Germline CDR1 reads SNHLY; CDR2 reads FYNNEI. The DNA for the CDR3 is TGTGCCAGCAGTGAACAGGGCAGGGGGCGCAGCAATCAGCCCCAGCATTTT. Translation gives CASSEQGRGRSNQPQHF.

The chain links TRBV4-1 to TRBJ1-6, with D perhaps TRBD1 (5 bases). This CDR3 region has 16 residues. From germline, CDR1 is MGHRA and CDR2 YSYEKL. Trimming removed 1 base at V and 9 bases at J, with 16 bases between. The CDR3 coding sequence is TGCGCCAGCAGCCAAGGGTTAGGGCAGGGAGGTTCACCCCTCCACTTT. It yields the protein CASSQGLGQGGSPLHF.

This clonotype was counted many times. Here the CDR3 reads CASSLGQGAQPQHF. CDR3 nucleotide sequence: TGTGCCAGCAGCTTGGGACAGGGGGCTCAGCCCCAGCATTTT. The chain recombines TRBV11-2 with TRBJ1-5; 12 nucleotides align to TRBD1. V lost 3 bases, J lost 6 bases, and 0 bases stayed unmatched. The CDR3 is 14 residues long. In germline, CDR1 is SGHAT, CDR2 FQNNGV.

The CDR3 bases are TGTGCCAGCAGTTACCGGGAACGACACACAGATACGCAGTATTTT. The encoded protein is CASSYRERHTDTQYF. The V call is TRBV27, the J call TRBJ2-3, with D possibly TRBD2 on 5 matching bases. Germline V lookup: CDR1 MNHEY, CDR2 SMNVEV (reference sequence). V was pared by 4 bases and J by 2 bases, with 13 bases between. The CDR3 contains 15 residues.

There are many counts of this clonotype. The V and J genes are TRBV9 and TRBJ1-6, with D unresolved. The CDR3 extends over 14 amino acids. Germline CDR1 reads SGDLS; CDR2 reads YYNGEE. Trimming left V 1 base short and J 5 bases short, with 7 bases between. CDR3 in DNA: TGTGCCAGCAGCGTAACACAAGATAATTCACCCCTCCACTTT. Encoded protein: CASSVTQDNSPLHF.

V gene TRBV6-1 combines with J gene TRBJ2-1, with TRBD1 as a possible D gene (6 bases). Germline assignment: CDR1 MNHNS and CDR2 SASEGT. V was shortened by 5 bases and J by 2 bases, with 16 bases between the two germline ends. This CDR3 has 16 amino acids. CDR3 residues: CASSYSHRDTYNEQFF. The CDR3 DNA is TGTGCCAGCAGTTATTCCCACCGGGACACCTACAATGAGCAGTTCTTC.

This clonotype was seen many times. The chain uses TRBV27 and TRBJ2-7, with 11 bases aligning to TRBD2. V lost 8 bases, J lost 0 bases, and 6 bases stayed unmatched. The CDR3 spans 15 residues. Germline V CDR1 and CDR2: MNHEY, SMNVEV (reference sequence). The CDR3 nucleotides read TGTGCCAGCGGACTAGCGGGCTCGAGCTCCTACGAGCAGTACTTC. Amino acid sequence: CASGLAGSSSYEQYF.

This clonotype was picked up many times. The V and J genes are TRBV15 and TRBJ2-7, with TRBD1 matching over 9 bases. The CDR3 length is 13 residues. J was trimmed by 4 bases and V by 3 bases; bases with no gene match: 1. The germline V gene has CDR1 LNHNV and CDR2 YYDKDF (reference sequence). The CDR3 loop reads CATSRDRGYEQYF. Written as DNA, the CDR3 is TGTGCCACCAGCAGGGACAGGGGTTACGAGCAGTACTTC.

The chain carries TRBV18 and TRBJ2-7, with 7 nucleotides matching TRBD1. This CDR3 is built from 13 residues. The germline CDR1 and CDR2 sequences are KGHSH and LQKENI. V lost 4 bases and J lost 6; bases outside the gene matches: 6. The CDR3 region is CASSLTTGLEQYF. The CDR3 nucleotides read TGTGCCAGCTCACTAACGACAGGGCTCGAGCAGTACTTC.

As regards this clonotype: Given a much more abundant clone one base away, this may be a read error. V usage is TRBV20-1 and J usage is TRBJ1-5; no reliable D call. The germline V gene encodes CDR1 DFQATT and CDR2 SNEGSKA (reference sequence). With 7 bases removed from V and 0 bases from J, the gap between germline ends came to 16 bases. The CDR3 is 15 amino acids. CDR3 amino acids: CSVQVSSGSNQPQHF. The CDR3, as DNA: TGCAGTGTTCAGGTTTCGTCAGGTAGCAATCAGCCCCAGCATTTT.

This clonotype was detected many times. The rearrangement joins TRBV4-1 to TRBJ2-3, with TRBD1 identical over 8 bases. The CDR3 length is 13 residues. The V segment lost 6 bases and the J segment 3 bases; nucleotides outside the gene matches: 2. The V gene's germline CDR1 is MGHRA and CDR2 YSYEKL. CDR3 in amino acids: CASRGQGTDTQYF. CDR3 sequence (DNA): TGCGCCAGCAGAGGACAGGGAACAGATACGCAGTATTTT.

This clonotype was detected many times. V is TRBV7-6 and J is TRBJ1-1; a possible D gene is TRBD1 (5 bases). Trimming shortened V by 4 bases and J by 3 bases, and 9 bases separated the two germline ends. Germline lookup yields CDR1 SGHVS and CDR2 FNYEAQ. The CDR3 is 13 amino acids. The CDR3 DNA reads TGTGCCAGCAGCTGGGGACTCCACACTGAAGCTTTCTTT. Protein sequence: CASSWGLHTEAFF.

This clonotype was recorded many times. The gene calls are TRBV7-2 and TRBJ2-3; 9 bases are shared with TRBD2. Looked up from germline, CDR1 is SGHTA and CDR2 is FQGNSA. The CDR3 is made up of 17 amino acids. J lost 3 bases, V lost 4 bases, and 11 bases had no gene match. The CDR3 DNA reads TGTGCCAGCAGCTCGATTAGCGGGAGAGTGGTTACAGATACGCAGTATTTT. It is translated as CASSSISGRVVTDTQYF.

This clonotype was seen a handful of times. The rearrangement links TRBV6-5 to TRBJ1-1; 8 nucleotides match TRBD1. CDR3 length: 14 amino acids. The V gene end was trimmed by 2 bases and the J gene end by 1 base; junction bases not matched to a gene: 0. Germline CDR1 is MNHEY and CDR2 is SVGAGI. CDR3 in amino acids: CASSYDRGNTEAFF. The CDR3 DNA is TGTGCCAGCAGTTACGACAGGGGGAACACTGAAGCTTTCTTT.

The rearrangement links TRBV4-3 to TRBJ1-5, with 9 bases identical to TRBD1. The germline gives CDR1 LGHNA, CDR2 YSLEER. The CDR3 contains 15 residues. The J segment lost 6 bases and the V segment lost 0 bases, leaving 3 bases of the junction unmatched. The CDR3 sequence is CASSQDGQGSQPQHF. Here the CDR3 DNA reads TGCGCCAGCAGCCAAGATGGACAGGGGAGTCAGCCCCAGCATTTT.

The table lists this clonotype with many counts. This chain joins TRBV6-1 and TRBJ1-2; D is perhaps TRBD1 (6 bases). Germline CDR1 is MNHNS and CDR2 is SASEGT. Deletions cut 10 bases from V and 0 bases from J, with 27 bases between. This CDR3 has 18 residues. Here the CDR3 DNA reads TGTGCCACCCAGGAGGAGACAGGAGTCTTTTTAGCTAACTATGGCTACACCTTC. Its protein product is CATQEETGVFLANYGYTF.

This clonotype was seen ten or more times. The rearrangement uses TRBV3-1 and TRBJ2-7; D remains ambiguous. The CDR3 loop spans 13 amino acids. Trimming stripped 4 bases from V and 0 bases from J, with 7 bases between. CDR1 LGHDT and CDR2 YNNKEL come from the germline V gene (reference sequence). Written as DNA, the CDR3 is TGTGCCAGCAGCCTCCGGGTCTCCTACGAGCAGTACTTC. Translation gives CASSLRVSYEQYF.

This clonotype was recorded many times. This chain joins TRBV11-3 and TRBJ2-5, with a possible D match to TRBD1 (6 bases). The ends were cut back, 5 bases at V and 5 bases at J, with 18 bases in the middle. The CDR3 has 15 amino acids. Germline V gene sequence: CDR1 SGHNT, CDR2 YENEEA. The CDR3 here is CASSEWTVETETQYF. CDR3 nucleotides: TGTGCCAGCAGCGAGTGGACAGTGGAAACCGAGACCCAGTACTTC.

This clonotype was counted at least ten times. The junction does not match germline at one end; this may be a read error. The chain combines TRBV7-8 with TRBJ1-2; 9 bases agree with TRBD1. The CDR3 has 16 amino acids. The germline gives CDR1 SGHVS, CDR2 FQNEAQ. The CDR3 is CASSLARTGVFDGYTF. The CDR3 DNA follows: TGTGCCAGCAGCCTAGCACGGACAGGGGTTTTCGATGGCTACACCTTC.